This TCR beta chain originates from a study of T cells in Graves' hyperthyroidism and ophthalmopathy. Regions amplified from RNA transcripts were the TCR beta CDR3 regions. TCR CDR3 regions were first amplified by RT-PCR with HTBI primers. One entry per CDR3 protein, called by TCRdb with MiXCR from the multiplex PCR reads. The sample has roughly 710,000 distinct CDR3 sequences, 30% to 40% seen once; the top ten hold around a third. A few counts support this clonotype. The V end was cut by 7 bases, the J end by 4 bases, with 19 bases between. Germline V gene sequence: CDR1 SGHTA, CDR2 FQGNSA. The CDR3 extends over 15 amino acids.

V is TRBV7-2 and J is TRBJ1-2; no definite D call. The clonotype was recovered from a woman aged 40-49 years with Graves' hyperthyroidism. The sequencing sample was made of blood. The CDR3: CASTVRPGRRYGYTF. Written as DNA, the CDR3 is TGTGCCAGCACCGTACGACCCGGGCGGCGCTATGGCTACACCTTC.